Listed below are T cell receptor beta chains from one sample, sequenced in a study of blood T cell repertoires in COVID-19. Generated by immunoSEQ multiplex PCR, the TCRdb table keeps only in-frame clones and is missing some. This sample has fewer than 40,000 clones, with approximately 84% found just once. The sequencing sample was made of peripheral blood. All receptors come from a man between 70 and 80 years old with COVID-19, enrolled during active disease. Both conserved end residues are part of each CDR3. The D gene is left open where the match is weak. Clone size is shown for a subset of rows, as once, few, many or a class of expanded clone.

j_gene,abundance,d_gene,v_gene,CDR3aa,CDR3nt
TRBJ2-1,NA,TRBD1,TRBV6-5,CASRTGGLGNEQFF,TGTGCCAGCAGAACAGGGGGCCTGGGGAATGAGCAGTTCTTC
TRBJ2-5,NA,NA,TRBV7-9,CASSLLELQETQYF,TGTGCCAGCAGCTTACTAGAGCTACAAGAGACCCAGTACTTC
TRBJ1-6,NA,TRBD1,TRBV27,CASSFGTGSNNSPLHF,TGTGCCAGCAGTTTCGGGACAGGGTCGAATAATTCACCCCTCCACTTT
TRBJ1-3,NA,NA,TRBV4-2,CASSQVGRAGSSGNTIYF,TGTGCCAGCAGCCAAGTTGGTCGGGCCGGGAGCTCTGGAAACACCATATATTTT
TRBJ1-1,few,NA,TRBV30,CAWSGRETFEAFF,TGTGCCTGGAGTGGACGGGAAACCTTTGAAGCTTTCTTT
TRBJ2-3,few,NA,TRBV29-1,CSVERQGWGDTQYF,TGCAGCGTTGAGCGCCAGGGCTGGGGAGATACGCAGTATTTT
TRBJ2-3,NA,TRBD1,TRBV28,CASSRQGAYDTQYF,TGTGCCAGCAGTCGACAGGGGGCTTACGATACGCAGTATTTT
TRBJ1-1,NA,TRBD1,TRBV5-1,CASSPRQGEVEAFF,TGCGCCAGCAGCCCCCGACAGGGGGAGGTGGAAGCTTTCTTT
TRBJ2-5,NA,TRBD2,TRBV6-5,CATREGAGGGETQYF,TGTGCCACCCGGGAGGGAGCGGGAGGCGGGGAGACCCAGTACTTC
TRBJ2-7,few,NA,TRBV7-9,CASSLVSGEQYF,TGTGCCAGCAGCTTAGTCTCCGGCGAGCAGTACTTC
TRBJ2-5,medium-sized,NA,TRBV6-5,CASSYNRVRETQYF,TGTGCCAGCAGTTATAACAGGGTTCGAGAGACCCAGTACTTC
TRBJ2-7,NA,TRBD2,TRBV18,CASSPASGVSYEQYF,TGTGCCAGCTCACCAGCCAGCGGGGTCTCCTACGAGCAGTACTTC
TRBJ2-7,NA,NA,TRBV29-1,CSVLKLQGTTYEQYF,TGCAGCGTCCTAAAGCTTCAGGGAACCACCTACGAGCAGTACTTC
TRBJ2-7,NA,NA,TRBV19,CASSSAGTSYEQYF,TGTGCCAGTAGTTCTGCGGGGACCTCCTACGAGCAGTACTTC
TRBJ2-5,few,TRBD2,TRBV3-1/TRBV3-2,CASSHLSPGTSEETQYF,TGTGCCAGCAGCCACCTCTCCCCCGGGACTAGCGAAGAGACCCAGTACTTC
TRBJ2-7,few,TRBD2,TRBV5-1,CASRPSSGSYEQYF,TGCGCCAGCAGACCCTCTAGCGGGAGTTACGAGCAGTACTTC
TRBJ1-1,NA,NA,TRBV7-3,CASSLTTDTEAFF,TGTGCCAGCAGCTTAACGACAGACACTGAAGCTTTCTTT
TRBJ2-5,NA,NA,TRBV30,CAWDRRGRLETQYF,TGTGCCTGGGACCGACGGGGGAGGTTGGAGACCCAGTACTTC
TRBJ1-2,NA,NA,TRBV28,CASSLGRNYGYTF,TGTGCCAGCAGTTTGGGCAGGAACTATGGCTACACCTTC
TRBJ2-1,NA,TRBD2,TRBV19,CASSTGLAGWLFF,TGTGCCAGTAGTACGGGACTAGCGGGATGGTTGTTCTTC
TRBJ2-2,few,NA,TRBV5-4,CASSLAMGRKNTGELFF,TGTGCCAGCAGCTTGGCCATGGGGAGAAAGAACACCGGGGAGCTGTTTTTT
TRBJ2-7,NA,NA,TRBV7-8,CASSSGPTYEQYF,TGTGCCAGCAGCTCTGGGCCCACCTACGAGCAGTACTTC
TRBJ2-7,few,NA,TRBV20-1,CSATSGYEQYF,TGCAGTGCTACCTCAGGCTACGAGCAGTACTTC
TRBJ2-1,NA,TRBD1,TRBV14,CASSTETGEQFF,TGTGCCAGCAGCACCGAGACAGGGGAGCAGTTCTTC